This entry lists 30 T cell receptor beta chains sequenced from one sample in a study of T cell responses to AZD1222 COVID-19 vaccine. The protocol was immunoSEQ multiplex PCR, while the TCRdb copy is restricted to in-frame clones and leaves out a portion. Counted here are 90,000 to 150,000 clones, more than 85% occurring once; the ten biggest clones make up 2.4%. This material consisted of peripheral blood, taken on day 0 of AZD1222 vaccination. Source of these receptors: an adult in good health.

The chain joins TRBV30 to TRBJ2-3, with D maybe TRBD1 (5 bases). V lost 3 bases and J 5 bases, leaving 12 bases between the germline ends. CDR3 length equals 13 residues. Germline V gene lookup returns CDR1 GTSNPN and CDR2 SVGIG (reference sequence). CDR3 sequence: CAWRLGLRDTQYF. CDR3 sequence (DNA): TGTGCCTGGAGGTTGGGGCTGCGAGATACGCAGTATTTT. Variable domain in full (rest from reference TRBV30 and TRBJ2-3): SQTIHQWPATLVQPVGSPLSLECTVEGTSNPNLYWYRQAAGRGLQLLFYSVGIGQISSEVPQNLSASRPQDRQFILSSKKLLLSDSGFYLCAWRLGLRDTQYFGPGTRLTVL.

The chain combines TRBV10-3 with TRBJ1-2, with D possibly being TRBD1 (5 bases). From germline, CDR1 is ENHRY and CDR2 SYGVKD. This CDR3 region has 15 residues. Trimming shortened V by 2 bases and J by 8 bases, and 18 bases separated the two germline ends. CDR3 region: CAISEVSPGAGGYTF. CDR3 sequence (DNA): TGTGCCATCAGTGAGGTATCTCCCGGGGCTGGGGGCTACACCTTC.

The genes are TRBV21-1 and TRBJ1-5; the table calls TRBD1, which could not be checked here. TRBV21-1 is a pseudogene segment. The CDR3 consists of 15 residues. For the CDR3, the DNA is TGTGCCAGCAGCCCTAAGGACAGGGCGCATCAGCCCCAGCATTTT. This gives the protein CASSPKDRAHQPQHF.

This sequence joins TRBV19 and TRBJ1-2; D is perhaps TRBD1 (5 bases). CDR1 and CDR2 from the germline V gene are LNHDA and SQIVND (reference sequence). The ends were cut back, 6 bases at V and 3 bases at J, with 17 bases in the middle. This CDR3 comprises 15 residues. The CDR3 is CASSGNAGPHYGYTF. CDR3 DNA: TGTGCCAGTAGCGGTAACGCAGGGCCTCACTATGGCTACACCTTC.

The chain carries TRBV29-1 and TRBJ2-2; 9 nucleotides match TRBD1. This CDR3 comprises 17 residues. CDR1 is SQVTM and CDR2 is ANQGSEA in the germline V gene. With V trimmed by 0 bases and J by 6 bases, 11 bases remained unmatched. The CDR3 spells CSVEDRNRGPLAGELFF. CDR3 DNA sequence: TGCAGCGTTGAAGATCGCAACAGGGGGCCCCTTGCCGGGGAGCTGTTTTTT.

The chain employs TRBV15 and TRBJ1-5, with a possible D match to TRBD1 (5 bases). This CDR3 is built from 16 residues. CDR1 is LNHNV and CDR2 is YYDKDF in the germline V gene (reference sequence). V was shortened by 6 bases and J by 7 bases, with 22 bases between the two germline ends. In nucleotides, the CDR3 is TGTGCCACCAGGAACACCGGGACCTTCGTCGGGCAGCCCCAGCATTTT. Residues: CATRNTGTFVGQPQHF.

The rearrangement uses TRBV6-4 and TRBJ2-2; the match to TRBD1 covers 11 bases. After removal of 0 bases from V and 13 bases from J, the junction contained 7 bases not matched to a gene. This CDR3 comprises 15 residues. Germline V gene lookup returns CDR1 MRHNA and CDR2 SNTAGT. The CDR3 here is CASSDSSTDRGRLFF. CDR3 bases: TGTGCCAGCAGTGACTCGTCCACGGACAGGGGGCGGCTGTTTTTT.

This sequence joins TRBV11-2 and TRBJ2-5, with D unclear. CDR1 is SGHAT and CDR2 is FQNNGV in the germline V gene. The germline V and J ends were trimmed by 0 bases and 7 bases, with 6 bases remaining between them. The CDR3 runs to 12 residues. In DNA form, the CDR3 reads TGTGCCAGCAGCTTAGATCGAAGGACCCAGTACTTC. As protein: CASSLDRRTQYF.

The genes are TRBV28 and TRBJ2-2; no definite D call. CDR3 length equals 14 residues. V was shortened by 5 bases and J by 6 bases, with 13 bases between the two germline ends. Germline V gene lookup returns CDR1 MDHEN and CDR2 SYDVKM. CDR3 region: CASSPGGRAGELFF. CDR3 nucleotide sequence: TGTGCCAGCAGTCCAGGTGGCCGGGCCGGGGAGCTGTTTTTT.

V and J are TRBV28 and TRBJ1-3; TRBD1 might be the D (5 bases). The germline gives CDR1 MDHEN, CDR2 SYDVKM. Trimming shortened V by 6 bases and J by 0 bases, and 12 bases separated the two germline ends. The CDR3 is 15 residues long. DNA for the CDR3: TGTGCCAGCAGCCCCGGGGGAAACTCTGGAAACACCATATATTTT. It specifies CASSPGGNSGNTIYF.

CDR3 protein: CASSTGTSGRPVGTDTQYF. The CDR3 DNA reads TGTGCCAGTAGTACCGGGACTAGCGGGAGGCCGGTGGGCACAGATACGCAGTATTTT. The rearrangement joins TRBV19 to TRBJ2-3, with 15 bases identical to TRBD2. Trimming took 4 bases from V and 1 from J; bases not matched to a gene: 9. CDR3 size: 19 residues. Per the germline V gene, CDR1 is LNHDA and CDR2 is SQIVND (reference sequence).

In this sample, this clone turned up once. For the CDR3, the DNA is TGTGCCAGTAGCGAAGGGCAGGGTAGACTCACAGATACGCAGTATTTT. Translated: CASSEGQGRLTDTQYF. The V and J genes are TRBV19 and TRBJ2-3; D perhaps matches TRBD1 (5 bases). The CDR3 runs to 16 residues. Germline V gene data show CDR1 as LNHDA and CDR2 as SQIVND (reference sequence). V gave up 6 bases and J gave up 2 bases, with 18 bases separating them.

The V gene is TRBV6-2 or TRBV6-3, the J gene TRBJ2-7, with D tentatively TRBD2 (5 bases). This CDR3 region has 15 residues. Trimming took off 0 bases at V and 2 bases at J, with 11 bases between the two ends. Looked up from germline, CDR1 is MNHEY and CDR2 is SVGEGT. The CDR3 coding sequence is TGTGCCAGCAGTTACTCACTTAGCGCGACCTACGAGCAGTACTTC. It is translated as CASSYSLSATYEQYF.

CDR3 sequence: CSVDNRTGRAEAFF. Written as DNA, the CDR3 is TGCAGCGTTGATAACAGGACAGGGAGGGCTGAAGCTTTCTTT. The V call is TRBV29-1, the J call TRBJ1-1; 8 bases are a match to TRBD1. Germline CDR1 and CDR2: SQVTM and ANQGSEA. Trimming cost V 3 bases and J 6 bases; bases outside gene matches: 9. The CDR3 runs to 14 residues.

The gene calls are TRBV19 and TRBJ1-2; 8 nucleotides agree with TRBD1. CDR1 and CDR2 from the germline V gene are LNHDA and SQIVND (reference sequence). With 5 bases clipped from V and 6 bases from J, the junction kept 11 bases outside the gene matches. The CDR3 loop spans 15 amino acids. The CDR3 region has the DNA TGTGCCAGTAGTCCCCGGGACAGGTACCCCGATGGCTACACCTTC. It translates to CASSPRDRYPDGYTF.

The CDR3 DNA reads TGTGCCAGCAGTCACCCCACAGATACGCAGTATTTT. Translating gives CASSHPTDTQYF. The gene calls are TRBV13 and TRBJ2-3; unclear D gene. V was clipped by 6 bases and J by 2 bases, with 6 bases between them. From germline, CDR1 is PRHDT and CDR2 FYEKMQ (reference sequence). The CDR3 length is 12 residues.

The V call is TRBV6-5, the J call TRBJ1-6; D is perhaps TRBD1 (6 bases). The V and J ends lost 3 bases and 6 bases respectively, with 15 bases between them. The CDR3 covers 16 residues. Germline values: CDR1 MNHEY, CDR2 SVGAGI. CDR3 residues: CASSYSNRAPNSPLHF. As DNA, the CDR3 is TGTGCCAGCAGTTATTCCAACAGGGCCCCTAATTCACCCCTCCACTTT.

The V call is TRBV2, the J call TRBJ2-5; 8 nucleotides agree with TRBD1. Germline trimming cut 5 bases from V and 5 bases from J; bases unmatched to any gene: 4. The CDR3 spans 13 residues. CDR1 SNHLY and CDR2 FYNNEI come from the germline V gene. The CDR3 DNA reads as TGTGCCAGCAGTACAGGGGGGCCTGAGACCCAGTACTTC. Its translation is CASSTGGPETQYF.

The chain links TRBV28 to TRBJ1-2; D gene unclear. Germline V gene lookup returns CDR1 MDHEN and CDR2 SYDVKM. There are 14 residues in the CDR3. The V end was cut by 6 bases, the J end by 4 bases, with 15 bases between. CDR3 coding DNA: TGTGCCAGCAGGACACAGAGCCCTATCTATGGCTACACCTTC. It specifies CASRTQSPIYGYTF.

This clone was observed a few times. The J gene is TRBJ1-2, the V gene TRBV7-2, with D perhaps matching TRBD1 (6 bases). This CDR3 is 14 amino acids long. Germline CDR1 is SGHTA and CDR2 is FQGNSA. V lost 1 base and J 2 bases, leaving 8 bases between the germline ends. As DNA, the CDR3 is TGTGCCAGCAGCTTAGACAGGGAGAACTATGGCTACACCTTC. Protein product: CASSLDRENYGYTF.

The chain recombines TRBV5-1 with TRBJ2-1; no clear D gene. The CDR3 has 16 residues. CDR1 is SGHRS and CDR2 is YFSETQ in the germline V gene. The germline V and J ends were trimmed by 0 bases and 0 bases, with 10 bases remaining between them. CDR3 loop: CASSLGLTSSYNEQFF. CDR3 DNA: TGCGCCAGCAGCTTGGGACTTACGAGCTCCTACAATGAGCAGTTCTTC. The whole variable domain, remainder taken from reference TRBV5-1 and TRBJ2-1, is KAGVTQTPRYLIKTRGQQVTLSCSPISGHRSVSWYQQTPGQGLQFLFEYFSETQRNKGNFPGRFSGRQFSNSRSEMNVSTLELGDSALYLCASSLGLTSSYNEQFFGPGTRLTVL.

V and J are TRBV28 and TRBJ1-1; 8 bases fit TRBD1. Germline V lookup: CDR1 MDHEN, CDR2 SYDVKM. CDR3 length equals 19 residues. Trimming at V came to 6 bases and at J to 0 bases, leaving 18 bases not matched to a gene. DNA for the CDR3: TGTGCCAGCAGGCCCACCCTCGGGACAGGACCAAGGGTGAACACTGAAGCTTTCTTT. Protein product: CASRPTLGTGPRVNTEAFF. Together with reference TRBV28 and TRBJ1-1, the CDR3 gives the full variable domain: DVKVTQSSRYLVKRTGEKVFLECVQDMDHENMFWYRQDPGLGLRLIYFSYDVKMKEKGDIPEGYSVSREKKERFSLILESASTNQTSMYLCASRPTLGTGPRVNTEAFFGQGTRLTVV.

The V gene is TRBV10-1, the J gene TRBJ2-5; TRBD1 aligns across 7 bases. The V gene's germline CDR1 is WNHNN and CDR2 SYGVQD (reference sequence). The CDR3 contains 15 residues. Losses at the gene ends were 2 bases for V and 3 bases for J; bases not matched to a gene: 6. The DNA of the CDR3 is TGCGCCAGCAGTGAGAACGGTGGGACAGAAGAGACCCAGTACTTC. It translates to CASSENGGTEETQYF.

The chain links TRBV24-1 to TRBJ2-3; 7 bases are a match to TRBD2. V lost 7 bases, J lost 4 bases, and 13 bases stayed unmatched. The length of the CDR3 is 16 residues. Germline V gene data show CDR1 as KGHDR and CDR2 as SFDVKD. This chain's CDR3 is CATSARRLANADTQYF. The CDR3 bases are TGTGCCACCAGCGCTAGGCGACTAGCTAACGCAGATACGCAGTATTTT.

CDR3: CASTYGETYEQYF. CDR3 sequence (DNA): TGTGCCAGCACGTACGGGGAAACCTACGAGCAGTACTTC. The chain joins TRBV28 to TRBJ2-7, with TRBD2 as a possible D gene (5 bases). The V end lost 7 bases, the J end lost 2 bases, and 12 bases lay between the germline ends. CDR1 and CDR2 from the germline V gene are MDHEN and SYDVKM. The length of the CDR3 is 13 residues.

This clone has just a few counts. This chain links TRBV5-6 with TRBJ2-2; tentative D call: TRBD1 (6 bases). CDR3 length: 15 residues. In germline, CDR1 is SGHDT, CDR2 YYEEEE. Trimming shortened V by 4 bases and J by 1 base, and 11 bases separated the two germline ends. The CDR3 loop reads CASSGRRGNTGELFF. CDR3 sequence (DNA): TGTGCCAGCAGCGGCCGCAGGGGGAACACCGGGGAGCTGTTTTTT.

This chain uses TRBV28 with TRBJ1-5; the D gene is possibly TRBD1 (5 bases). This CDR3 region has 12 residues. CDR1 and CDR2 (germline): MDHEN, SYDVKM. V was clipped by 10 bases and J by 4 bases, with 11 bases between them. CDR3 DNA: TGTGCCATCCAAGGGGTGAATCAGCCCCAGCATTTT. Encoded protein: CAIQGVNQPQHF. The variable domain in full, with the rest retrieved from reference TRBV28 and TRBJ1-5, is DVKVTQSSRYLVKRTGEKVFLECVQDMDHENMFWYRQDPGLGLRLIYFSYDVKMKEKGDIPEGYSVSREKKERFSLILESASTNQTSMYLCAIQGVNQPQHFGDGTRLSIL.

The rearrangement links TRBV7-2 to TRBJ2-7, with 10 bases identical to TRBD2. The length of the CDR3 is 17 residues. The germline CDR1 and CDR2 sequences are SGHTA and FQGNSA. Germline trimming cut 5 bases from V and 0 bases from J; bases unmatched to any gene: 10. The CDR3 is CASSAPASGRTSYEQYF. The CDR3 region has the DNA TGTGCCAGCAGCGCACCTGCTAGCGGGAGAACCTCCTACGAGCAGTACTTC.

For the CDR3, the DNA is TGTGCCAGCAGTGAAGGGATTCAAGGAGCTAACTATGGCTACACCTTC. It is translated as CASSEGIQGANYGYTF. This chain links TRBV6-1 with TRBJ1-2; D not resolved. Germline assignment: CDR1 MNHNS and CDR2 SASEGT. Trimming pared 1 base from V and 0 bases from J, leaving 12 bases between. The CDR3 has 16 residues.

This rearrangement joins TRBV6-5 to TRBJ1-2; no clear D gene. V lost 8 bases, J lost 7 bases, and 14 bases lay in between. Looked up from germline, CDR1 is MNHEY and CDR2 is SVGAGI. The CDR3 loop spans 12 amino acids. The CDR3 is CASVGSQGGYTF. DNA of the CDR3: TGTGCCAGCGTCGGCTCCCAAGGTGGCTACACCTTC.